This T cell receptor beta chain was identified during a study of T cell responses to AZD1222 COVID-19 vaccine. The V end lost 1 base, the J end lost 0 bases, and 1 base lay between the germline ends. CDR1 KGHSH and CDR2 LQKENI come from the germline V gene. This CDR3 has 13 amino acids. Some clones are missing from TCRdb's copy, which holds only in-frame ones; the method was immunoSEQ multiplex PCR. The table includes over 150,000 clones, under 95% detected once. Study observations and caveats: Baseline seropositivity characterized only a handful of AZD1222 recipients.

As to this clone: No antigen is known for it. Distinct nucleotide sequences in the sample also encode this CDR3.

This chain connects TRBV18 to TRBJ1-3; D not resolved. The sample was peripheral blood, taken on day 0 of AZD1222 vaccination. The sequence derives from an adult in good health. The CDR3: CASSPLSGNTIYF. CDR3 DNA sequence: TGTGCCAGCTCACCACTCTCTGGAAACACCATATATTTT.